Presented here are 2 T cell receptor beta chains from one specimen sequenced in a study of T cell responses to AZD1222 COVID-19 vaccine (dated by TCRdb to the early 2020s). The library came from the immunoSEQ multiplex PCR assay. TCRdb mirrors the immuneACCESS table, restricted to in-frame sequences. Some clones are absent from its copies; in checked studies, under half trace to an unresolved V gene, and the reason for the others is unknown. The sample includes roughly 200,000 clones, with 90% to 95% observed a single time. The top ten clonotypes cover more than 0.85% of the sample. The label giving this sample's time point can be read as: about 28 days (+/-7) after the second vaccine dose. The sample's treatment or condition label is to be understood as: meningococcal conjugate vaccine given as trial control. Sample: peripheral blood, taken 28 days after the second dose of the MenACWY control vaccine. Receptors originate from an adult who received the MenACWY meningococcal vaccine as a control.

CDR3 bases: TGCGCCAGCAGCCAAGATCCCCCTGTGGGACGGTCAATGAGCTCTGGAAACACCATATATTTT. Protein product: CASSQDPPVGRSMSSGNTIYF. The chain carries TRBV4-3 and TRBJ1-3; possible D gene TRBD1, 5 bases. The germline gives CDR1 LGHNA, CDR2 YSLEER. V was trimmed by 0 bases and J by 0 bases, leaving 24 bases between them. The CDR3 is 21 residues long.

The V call is TRBV7-2, the J call TRBJ2-3, with 10 bases lining up with TRBD2. Germline values: CDR1 SGHTA, CDR2 FQGNSA. The CDR3 contains 18 residues. The trim removed 2 bases at V and 0 bases at J, leaving 8 bases unmatched. The CDR3 loop reads CASSLFPSSGGSTDTQYF. DNA of the CDR3: TGTGCCAGCAGCTTATTTCCCTCTAGCGGGGGCAGCACAGATACGCAGTATTTT.